This T cell receptor beta chain was captured by sequencing in a study of T cell clones after liver transplantation. Study details: Post-transplant blood was tracked for graft-donor-reactive T cell clones identified in a pre-transplant mixed lymphocyte reaction. Notes on the study in general: Graft donor-reactive T cells possibly entered the graft instead of undergoing deletion. The donor-reactive repertoire was only partly measurable in two subjects, lacking donor cells.

The data were produced by immunoSEQ multiplex PCR, yet TCRdb's version contains in-frame clones alone and is incomplete. The sample carries over 100,000 clones, roughly four fifths recorded once. This clone came up a few times. Its antigen is not known. Trimming pared 5 bases from V and 4 bases from J, leaving 17 bases between. Germline V CDR1 and CDR2: ENHRY, SYGVKD. This CDR3 region has 15 residues. This sample comprised CD4+ T cells from blood, obtained before liver transplant. The chain is built from TRBV10-3 and TRBJ2-5; D perhaps matches TRBD2 (5 bases). The receptor was derived from a human donor who received a liver transplant. The CDR3 reads CAISPTSGFGETQYF. The DNA of the CDR3 is TGTGCCATCAGTCCGACATCGGGGTTTGGAGAGACCCAGTACTTC.